Listed below are T cell receptor beta chains from one sample, sequenced in a study of Ad26.COV2.S vaccination and SARS-CoV-2 variants. Clones were sequenced by immunoSEQ multiplex PCR, and TCRdb holds only the in-frame ones, with some missing. The table has around 340,000 clones, roughly nine tenths seen once. Sequenced here: peripheral blood, sampled in a trial of Ad26.COV2.S vaccine versus placebo. Every receptor here comes from a person between 18 and 59 years old who received the Ad26.COV2.S COVID-19 vaccine or a placebo. The CDR3 runs from the conserved cysteine through the conserved F or W. The order of the fields is D gene, J gene, V gene, clone size, CDR3 DNA, CDR3 protein. A D gene is named only where the DNA matches it firmly. The size of a clone is reported for some rows only, either as once, few or many, or as a class for expanded clones.

D: .; J: TRBJ1-3; V: TRBV2; size: .; DNA: TGTGCCACCGCCCCCTGGGTAACTGGAAACACCATATATTTT; CDR3: CATAPWVTGNTIYF
D: .; J: TRBJ1-5; V: TRBV30; size: .; DNA: TGTGCCTGGAGTTTTTCGGGACACCTCCCCCAGCCCCAGCATTTT; CDR3: CAWSFSGHLPQPQHF
D: .; J: TRBJ2-3; V: TRBV7-2; size: .; DNA: TGTGCCAGCAGCCCAAGACGGTTGTCTAGTTGGTATGATACGCAGTATTTT; CDR3: CASSPRRLSSWYDTQYF
D: .; J: TRBJ2-5; V: TRBV28; size: once; DNA: TGTGCCAGCAGTCCACCTCAAGAGACCCAGTACTTC; CDR3: CASSPPQETQYF
D: TRBD1; J: TRBJ1-2; V: TRBV28; size: few; DNA: TGTGCCAGCAGTTTATTAGGGACAGGGTTTAGAGGCTACACCTTC; CDR3: CASSLLGTGFRGYTF
D: .; J: TRBJ1-6; V: TRBV10-3; size: .; DNA: TGTGCCATCAGTGTCAACAGAGCAGATTCACCCCTCCACTTT; CDR3: CAISVNRADSPLHF
D: .; J: TRBJ2-7; V: TRBV25-1; size: .; DNA: TGTGCCAGCAGTGACCCCTCCTACGAGCAGTACTTC; CDR3: CASSDPSYEQYF
D: .; J: TRBJ2-7; V: TRBV15; size: few; DNA: TGTGCCACCAGCGCCGGAGCAGGCTACGAGCAGTACTTC; CDR3: CATSAGAGYEQYF
D: .; J: TRBJ2-3; V: TRBV7-9; size: many; DNA: TGTGCCAGCAGCATACACACAGATACGCAGTATTTT; CDR3: CASSIHTDTQYF
D: TRBD1; J: TRBJ1-5; V: TRBV19; size: .; DNA: TGTGCCAGTAGCAAGGGACAGGGGGGAGGACAGCCCCAGCATTTT; CDR3: CASSKGQGGGQPQHF
D: .; J: TRBJ2-7; V: TRBV6-6; size: .; DNA: TGTGCCAGCAGTTACGCCGACTTCGATTCCTACGAGCAGTACTTC; CDR3: CASSYADFDSYEQYF